This T cell receptor beta chain is drawn from a study of molecular identifiers for immune sequencing clone quantification. Germline V gene sequence: CDR1 SGHNT, CDR2 YENEEA. This CDR3 is 16 amino acids long. V trimming: 4 bases; J trimming: 5 bases; junction bases outside the gene matches: 4. TCRdb recomputed calls from the PCR reads with MiXCR, one row per CDR3 protein. The repertoire holds approximately 680,000 distinct CDR3 sequences, with 25% as singletons. This TCR was sampled from a human donor in good health. Some libraries in this study had Jurkat cell RNA spiked in. The source material was naive CD8+ T cells from blood, with Jurkat cell RNA spiked in. Subset given: FACS-sorted CD8+CD4-CCR7+CD45RA+ naive T cells. The genes are TRBV11-3 and TRBJ2-3, with 15 bases lining up with TRBD2. CDR3 sequence: CASSSGLAGGLDTQYF. CDR3 nucleotides: TGTGCCAGCAGCTCGGGACTAGCGGGGGGCCTAGATACGCAGTATTTT.